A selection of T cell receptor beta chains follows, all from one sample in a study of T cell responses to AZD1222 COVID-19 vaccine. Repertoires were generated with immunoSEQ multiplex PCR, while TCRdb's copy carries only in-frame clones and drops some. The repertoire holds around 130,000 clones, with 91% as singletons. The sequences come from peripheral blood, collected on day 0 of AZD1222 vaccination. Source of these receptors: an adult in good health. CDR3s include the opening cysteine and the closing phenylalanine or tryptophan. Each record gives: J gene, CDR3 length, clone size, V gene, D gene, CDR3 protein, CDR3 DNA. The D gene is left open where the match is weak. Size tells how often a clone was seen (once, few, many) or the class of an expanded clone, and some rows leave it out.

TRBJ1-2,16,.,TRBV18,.,CASSPGQLNPNYGYTF,TGTGCCAGCTCACCGGGACAACTCAATCCTAACTATGGCTACACCTTC
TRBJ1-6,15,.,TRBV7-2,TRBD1,CASSLRDRGDSPLHF,TGTGCCAGCAGCTTACGAGACAGGGGGGATTCACCCCTCCACTTT
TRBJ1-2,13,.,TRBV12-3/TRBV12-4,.,CASKGNGGYGYTF,TGTGCCAGCAAGGGAAATGGTGGATATGGCTACACCTTC
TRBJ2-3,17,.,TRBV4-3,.,CASSPVPWGGGTDTQYF,TGCGCCAGCAGCCCAGTTCCCTGGGGCGGGGGCACAGATACGCAGTATTTT
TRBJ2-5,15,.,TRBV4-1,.,CASSQDGRSQETQYF,TGCGCCAGCAGCCAAGATGGCCGCTCGCAAGAGACCCAGTACTTC
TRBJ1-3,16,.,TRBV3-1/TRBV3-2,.,CASSHPHPRSGNTIYF,TGTGCCAGCAGCCACCCACATCCGCGATCAGGAAACACCATATATTTT
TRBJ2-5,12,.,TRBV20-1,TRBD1,CSANDDRGTQYF,TGCAGTGCTAATGATGACAGGGGGACCCAGTACTTC
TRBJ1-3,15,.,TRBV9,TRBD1,CASSVRTGSGNTIYF,TGTGCCAGCAGCGTAAGGACAGGGTCTGGAAACACCATATATTTT
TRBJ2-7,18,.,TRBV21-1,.,CASSKGRGTGTRAYEQYF,TGTGCCAGCAGCAAAGGCCGGGGAACCGGGACTAGAGCCTACGAGCAGTACTTC
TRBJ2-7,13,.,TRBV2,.,CASRVDVSGEQYF,TGTGCCAGCAGAGTCGACGTGTCGGGAGAGCAGTACTTC
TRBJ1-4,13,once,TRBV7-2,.,CASSFGNEEKLFF,TGTGCCAGCAGCTTCGGGAATGAGGAAAAACTGTTTTTT
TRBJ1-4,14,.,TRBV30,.,CAWSVRPPNEKLFF,TGTGCCTGGAGTGTACGGCCCCCTAATGAAAAACTGTTTTTT
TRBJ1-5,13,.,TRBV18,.,CASSPDSPKSQHF,TGTGCCAGCTCGCCAGACAGCCCGAAGTCCCAGCATTTT
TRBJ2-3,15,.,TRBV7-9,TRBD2,CASSPRGLGTDTQYF,TGTGCCAGCAGCCCGCGGGGACTAGGCACAGATACGCAGTATTTT
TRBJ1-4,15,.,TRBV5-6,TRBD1,CASSPPGGLNEKLFF,TGTGCCAGCAGCCCCCCAGGGGGCCTTAATGAAAAACTGTTTTTT
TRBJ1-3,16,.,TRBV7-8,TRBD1,CASSLRTGGSGNTIYF,TGTGCCAGCAGCTTACGGACAGGCGGCTCTGGAAACACCATATATTTT
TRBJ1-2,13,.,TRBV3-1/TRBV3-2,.,CASKLREDYGYTF,TGTGCCAGCAAGCTTCGCGAGGACTATGGCTACACCTTC
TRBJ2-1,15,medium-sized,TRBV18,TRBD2,CASSPPSGRANEQFF,TGTGCCAGCTCACCACCCAGCGGGAGGGCCAATGAGCAGTTCTTC
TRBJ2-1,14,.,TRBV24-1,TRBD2,CATSPGGVYNEQFF,TGTGCCACCAGCCCGGGAGGGGTATACAATGAGCAGTTCTTC
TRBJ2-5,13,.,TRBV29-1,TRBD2,CSVEGRVQETQYF,TGCAGCGTCGAGGGGAGGGTTCAAGAGACCCAGTACTTC
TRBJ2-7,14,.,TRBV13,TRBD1,CASSTRTGSYEQYF,TGTGCCAGCAGCACCCGGACAGGTTCCTACGAGCAGTACTTC
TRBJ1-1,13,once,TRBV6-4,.,CASSTRWDTEAFF,TGTGCCAGCAGTACGAGATGGGACACTGAAGCTTTCTTT
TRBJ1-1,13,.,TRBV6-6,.,CASSPPGNTEAFF,TGTGCCAGCAGTCCCCCGGGCAACACTGAAGCTTTCTTT
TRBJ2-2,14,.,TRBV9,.,CASSVLGTTGELFF,TGTGCCAGCAGCGTTCTGGGAACCACCGGGGAGCTGTTTTTT
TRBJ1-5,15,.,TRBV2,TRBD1,CASTTTGTGGQPQHF,TGTGCCAGCACTACAACCGGGACAGGAGGGCAGCCCCAGCATTTT
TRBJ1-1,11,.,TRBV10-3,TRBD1,CAVGQGIEAFF,TGTGCCGTAGGACAGGGGATTGAGGCTTTCTTT
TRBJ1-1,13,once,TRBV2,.,CASCTERNTEAFF,TGTGCCAGCTGTACAGAGAGGAACACTGAAGCTTTCTTT
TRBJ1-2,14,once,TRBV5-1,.,CASSLGSQGHGYTF,TGCGCCAGCAGCTTGGGGTCACAGGGCCATGGCTACACCTTC
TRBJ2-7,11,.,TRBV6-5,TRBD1,CASGQGVEQYF,TGTGCCAGCGGCCAGGGGGTCGAGCAGTACTTC
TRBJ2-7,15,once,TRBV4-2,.,CASSQGGGGYNEQYF,TGTGCCAGCAGCCAAGGAGGTGGAGGTTACAACGAGCAGTACTTC
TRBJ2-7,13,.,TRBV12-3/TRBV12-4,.,CASLGMSRGEQYF,TGTGCCAGCTTGGGCATGAGTAGAGGCGAGCAGTACTTC
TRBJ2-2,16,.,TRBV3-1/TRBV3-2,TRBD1,CASSHPGQGDTGELFF,TGTGCCAGCAGCCATCCAGGACAGGGTGACACCGGGGAGCTGTTTTTT
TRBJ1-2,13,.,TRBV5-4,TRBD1,CASSSTGGEGYTF,TGTGCCAGCAGCTCGACAGGGGGCGAAGGCTACACCTTC
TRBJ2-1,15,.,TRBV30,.,CAWSHLATSYNEQFF,TGTGCCTGGAGTCATTTAGCTACCTCCTACAATGAGCAGTTCTTC
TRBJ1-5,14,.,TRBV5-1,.,CASSLGAGVQPQHF,TGCGCCAGCAGCTTGGGGGCAGGGGTTCAGCCCCAGCATTTT
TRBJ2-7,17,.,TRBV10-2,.,CASSDTLQGGGPYEQYF,TGCGCCAGCAGTGATACTCTACAGGGAGGGGGGCCCTACGAGCAGTACTTC
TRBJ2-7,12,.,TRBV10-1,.,CASSEPTREQYF,TGCGCCAGCAGTGAGCCAACGAGGGAGCAGTACTTC
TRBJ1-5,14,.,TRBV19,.,CASREGVSNQPQHF,TGTGCCAGTAGAGAAGGTGTTAGCAATCAGCCCCAGCATTTT
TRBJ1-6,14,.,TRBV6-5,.,CASSYSGDGSPLHF,TGTGCCAGCAGTTACTCAGGGGACGGCTCACCCCTCCACTTT
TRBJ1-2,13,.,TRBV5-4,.,CASSLDSNYGYTF,TGTGCCAGCAGCTTGGACAGTAACTATGGCTACACCTTC
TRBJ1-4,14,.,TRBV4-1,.,CASRLRQNNEKLFF,TGCGCCAGCAGACTCAGACAGAATAATGAAAAACTGTTTTTT
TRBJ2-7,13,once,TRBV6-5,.,CASSLIQGNEQYF,TGTGCCAGCAGTCTCATTCAGGGGAACGAGCAGTACTTC